This T cell receptor beta chain appears in the sequencing data of a study of T cells in Graves' hyperthyroidism and ophthalmopathy. Study outcomes and limitations: In blood, most of the thyroid clonotypes expanded above 0.001 were also present. Separating ophthalmopathy from stable hyperthyroidism was achieved by a 13 V-J model.

RNA transcripts served as the template for amplifying TCR beta CDR3 regions. TCR CDR3 regions were first amplified by RT-PCR with HTBI primers. Each CDR3 protein gets one entry after TCRdb re-called the multiplex PCR reads with MiXCR. The sample contains roughly 660,000 distinct CDR3 sequences, 15% to 20% of which appear only once. The definition of stable Graves' hyperthyroidism was no ophthalmopathy progression within 18 months. Hyperthyroidism patients were newly diagnosed, had disease duration under 2 months, and were aged 18 to 65 years. This clonotype was counted a few times. Its antigen is currently unknown. Germline assignment: CDR1 SGHTA and CDR2 FQGNSA. Deletions cut 3 bases from V and 0 bases from J, with 14 bases between. This CDR3 has 16 amino acids.

The receptor was derived from a man in his fifties or sixties with Graves' hyperthyroidism. Sequenced input: blood. The J gene is TRBJ1-1, the V gene TRBV7-2, with D tentatively TRBD1 (5 bases). CDR3 coding DNA: TGTGCCAGCAGCTTGATGCCGACAGCCATGAACACTGAAGCTTTCTTT. Protein sequence: CASSLMPTAMNTEAFF.